These 11 T cell receptor beta chains originate from one sample sequenced in a study of OX40 agonist ivuxolimab in advanced cancers. Libraries were prepared by immunoSEQ multiplex PCR; TCRdb keeps only in-frame clonotypes and omits some of them. The table has fewer than 65,000 clones, 85% to 90% seen once. The material sequenced was CD4+ or CD8+ T cells sorted from blood, taken in a trial of the OX40 agonist ivuxolimab. These receptors all stem from an adult with an advanced solid tumor such as melanoma, head and neck, liver or kidney cancer.

V gene TRBV6-5 combines with J gene TRBJ1-2; D uncertain. CDR3 length: 13 amino acids. Germline-derived CDR1 and CDR2 are MNHEY and SVGAGI. V shed 6 bases and J shed 4 bases, with 12 bases lying between them. CDR3 residues: CASRKDAVYGYTF. In DNA form, the CDR3 reads TGTGCCAGCAGGAAGGACGCCGTCTATGGCTACACCTTC.

The CDR3 loop is CASSTGQTYEQYF. In DNA, the CDR3 is TGTGCCAGCAGCACCGGACAGACCTACGAGCAGTACTTC. This chain connects TRBV21-1 to TRBJ2-7; the table's D call TRBD1 went unverified against the DNA. TRBV21-1 is a recognized pseudogene. There are 13 residues in the CDR3.

This clone was seen just once. Other DNA variants within this sample encode the same CDR3. The V gene is TRBV28, the J gene TRBJ1-3; possible D gene TRBD1, 6 bases. Germline loops: CDR1 MDHEN, CDR2 SYDVKM. The CDR3 spans 15 residues. The V end was cut by 3 bases, the J end by 0 bases, with 9 bases between. In DNA, the CDR3 is TGTGCCAGCAGTTTGGGGGGGGCCTCTGGAAACACCATATATTTT. This encodes CASSLGGASGNTIYF.

The genes are TRBV7-2 and TRBJ2-7; D is possibly TRBD1 (6 bases). Trimming pared 3 bases from V and 3 bases from J, leaving 12 bases between. The CDR3 contains 14 residues. Germline values: CDR1 SGHTA, CDR2 FQGNSA. Here the CDR3 reads CASSFTRDNYEQYF. As DNA, the CDR3 is TGTGCCAGCAGCTTTACCCGGGACAACTACGAGCAGTACTTC.

V and J are TRBV6-1 and TRBJ2-7; no firm D call. Germline V gene data show CDR1 as MNHNS and CDR2 as SASEGT. This CDR3 spans 14 amino acids. V was shortened by 3 bases and J by 2 bases, with 11 bases between the two germline ends. DNA for the CDR3: TGTGCCAGCAGTGATAGGGTTCGCGCCTACGAGCAGTACTTC. Its translation is CASSDRVRAYEQYF.

The chain joins TRBV27 to TRBJ2-4, with D maybe TRBD1 (7 bases). CDR1 is MNHEY, CDR2 SMNVEV, per germline (reference sequence). With 4 bases removed from V and 8 bases from J, the gap between germline ends came to 21 bases. The CDR3 consists of 16 residues. The DNA for the CDR3 is TGTGCCAGCAGTTCTCGACAGGGAGGTTATTGGGACATTCAGTACTTC. Translated, it gives CASSSRQGGYWDIQYF.

The chain combines TRBV6-5 with TRBJ2-7; D call uncertain. This CDR3 contains 12 residues. Trimming cost V 6 bases and J 7 bases, with 13 bases left between them. CDR1 and CDR2 from the germline V gene are MNHEY and SVGAGI. The CDR3 coding sequence is TGTGCCAGCAGAAAGGGTTCGGCTGAGCAGTACTTC. Its translation is CASRKGSAEQYF.

This chain connects TRBV5-1 to TRBJ1-3, with 8 bases that match TRBD1. Germline V gene sequence: CDR1 SGHRS, CDR2 YFSETQ. V dropped 2 bases and J dropped 4; count of bases not matched to a gene: 2. The CDR3 length is 14 residues. CDR3 protein: CASSLGTGGNTIYF. The CDR3 DNA is TGCGCCAGCAGCTTAGGGACAGGAGGAAACACCATATATTTT.

The chain uses TRBV7-9 and TRBJ1-2; D is unresolved. The CDR3 extends over 13 amino acids. Trimming cost V 2 bases and J 1 base, with 5 bases left between them. Germline CDR1 reads SEHNR; CDR2 reads FQNEAQ (reference sequence). The CDR3 coding sequence is TGTGCCAGCAGCTTAACAGATAACTATGGCTACACCTTC. It specifies CASSLTDNYGYTF.

The chain employs TRBV5-1 and TRBJ2-3; D gene uncertain. Germline values: CDR1 SGHRS, CDR2 YFSETQ. V was pared by 5 bases and J by 6 bases, with 1 base between. The CDR3 extends over 9 amino acids. CDR3 in amino acids: CASRDTQYF. In DNA form, the CDR3 reads TGCGCCAGCAGGGATACGCAGTATTTT.

This sequence joins TRBV2 and TRBJ1-5; D perhaps matches TRBD1 (5 bases). The CDR3 sequence is 15 residues long. V dropped 5 bases and J dropped 1 base, with 12 bases sitting between them. Germline V lookup: CDR1 SNHLY, CDR2 FYNNEI. The CDR3 is CASSSPGGSNQPQHF. The CDR3 DNA reads as TGTGCCAGCAGTTCTCCGGGGGGGAGCAATCAGCCCCAGCATTTT.